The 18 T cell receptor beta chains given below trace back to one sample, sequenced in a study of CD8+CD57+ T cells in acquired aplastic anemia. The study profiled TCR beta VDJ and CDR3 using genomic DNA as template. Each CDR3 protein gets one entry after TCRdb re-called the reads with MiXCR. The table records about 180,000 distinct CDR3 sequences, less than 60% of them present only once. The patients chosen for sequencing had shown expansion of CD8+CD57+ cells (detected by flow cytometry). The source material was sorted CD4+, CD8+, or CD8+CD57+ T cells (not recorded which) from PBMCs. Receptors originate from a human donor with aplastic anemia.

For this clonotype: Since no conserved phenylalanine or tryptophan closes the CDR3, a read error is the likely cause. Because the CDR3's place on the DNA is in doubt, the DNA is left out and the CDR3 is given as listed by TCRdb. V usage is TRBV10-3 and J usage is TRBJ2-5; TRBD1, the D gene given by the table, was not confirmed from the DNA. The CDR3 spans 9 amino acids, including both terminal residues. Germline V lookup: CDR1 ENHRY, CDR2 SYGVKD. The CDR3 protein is CASRPSRGV.

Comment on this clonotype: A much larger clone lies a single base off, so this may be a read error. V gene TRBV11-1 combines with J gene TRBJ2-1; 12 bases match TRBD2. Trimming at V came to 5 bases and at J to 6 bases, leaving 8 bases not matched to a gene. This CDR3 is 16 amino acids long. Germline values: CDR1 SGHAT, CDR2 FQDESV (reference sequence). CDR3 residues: CASSPDRLAGANEQFF. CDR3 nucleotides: TGTGCCAGCAGCCCAGACCGACTAGCGGGAGCCAATGAGCAGTTCTTC. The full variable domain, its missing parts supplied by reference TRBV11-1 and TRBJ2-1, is EAEVAQSPRYKITEKSQAVAFWCDPISGHATLYWYRQILGQGPELLVQFQDESVVDDSQLPKDRFSAERLKGVDSTLKIQPAELGDSAMYLCASSPDRLAGANEQFFGPGTRLTVL.

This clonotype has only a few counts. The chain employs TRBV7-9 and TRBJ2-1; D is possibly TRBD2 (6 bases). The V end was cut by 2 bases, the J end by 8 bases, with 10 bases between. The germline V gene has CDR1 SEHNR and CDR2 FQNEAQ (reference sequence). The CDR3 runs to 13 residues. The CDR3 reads CASSLSGSDEQFF. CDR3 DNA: TGTGCCAGCAGCTTATCCGGGAGCGATGAGCAGTTCTTC. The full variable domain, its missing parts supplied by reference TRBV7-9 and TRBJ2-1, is DTGVSQNPRHKITKRGQNVTFRCDPISEHNRLYWYRQTLGQGPEFLTYFQNEAQLEKSRLLSDRFSAERPKGSFSTLEIQRTEQGDSAMYLCASSLSGSDEQFFGPGTRLTVL.

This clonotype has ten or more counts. CDR3 amino acids: CASSEVGTHAGNTIYF. The CDR3 nucleotides read TGTGCCAGCAGTGAAGTGGGGACACATGCAGGAAACACCATATATTTT. The chain combines TRBV6-1 with TRBJ1-3, with a possible D match to TRBD1 (6 bases). CDR3 length: 16 residues. The V end was cut by 1 base, the J end by 4 bases, with 14 bases between. Germline CDR1 MNHNS, CDR2 SASEGT.

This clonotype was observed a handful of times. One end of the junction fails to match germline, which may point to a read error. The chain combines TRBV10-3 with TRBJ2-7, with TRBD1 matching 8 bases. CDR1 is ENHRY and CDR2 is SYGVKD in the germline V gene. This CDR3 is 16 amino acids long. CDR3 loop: CASSPPGQGIWYEQYF. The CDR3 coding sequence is TGTGCCAGCAGTCCGCCAGGACAGGGTATATGGTACGAGCAGTACTTC.

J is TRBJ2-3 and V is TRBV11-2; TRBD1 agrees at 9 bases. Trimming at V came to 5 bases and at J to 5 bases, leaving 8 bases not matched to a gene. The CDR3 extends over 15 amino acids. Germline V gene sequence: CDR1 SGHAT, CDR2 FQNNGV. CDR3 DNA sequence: TGTGCCAGCAGCGAGAGGGGACAGGGTTTAGATACGCAGTATTTT. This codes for CASSERGQGLDTQYF. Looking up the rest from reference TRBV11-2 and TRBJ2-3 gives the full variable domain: EAGVAQSPRYKIIEKRQSVAFWCNPISGHATLYWYQQILGQGPKLLIQFQNNGVVDDSQLPKDRFSAERLKGVDSTLKIQPAKLEDSAVYLCASSERGQGLDTQYFGPGTRLTVL.

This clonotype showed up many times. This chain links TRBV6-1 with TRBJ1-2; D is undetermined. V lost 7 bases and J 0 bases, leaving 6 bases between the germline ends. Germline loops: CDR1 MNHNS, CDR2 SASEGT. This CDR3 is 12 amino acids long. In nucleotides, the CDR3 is TGTGCCAGCACCCTTGCTAACTATGGCTACACCTTC. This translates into CASTLANYGYTF.

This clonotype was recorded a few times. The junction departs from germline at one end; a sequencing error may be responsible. The DNA of the CDR3 is TGTGCCGGCAGCCAGAATGAAAAACTGTTTTTT. It translates to CAGSQNEKLFF. The V call is TRBV14, the J call TRBJ1-4; D uncertain. CDR1 is SGHDN, CDR2 FVKESK, per germline. This CDR3 region has 11 residues. Based on the CDR3 plus reference TRBV14 and TRBJ1-4, the full variable domain is EAGVTQFPSHSVIEKGQTVTLRCDPISGHDNLYWYRRVMGKEIKFLLHFVKESKQDESGMPNNRFLAERTGGTYSTLKVQPAELEDSGVYFCAGSQNEKLFFGSGTQLSVL.

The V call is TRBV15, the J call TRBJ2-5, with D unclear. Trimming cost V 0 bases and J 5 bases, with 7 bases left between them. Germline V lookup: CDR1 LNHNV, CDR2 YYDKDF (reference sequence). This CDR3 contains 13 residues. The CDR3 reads CATSRDRAETQYF. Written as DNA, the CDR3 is TGTGCCACCAGCAGAGATCGGGCTGAGACCCAGTACTTC.

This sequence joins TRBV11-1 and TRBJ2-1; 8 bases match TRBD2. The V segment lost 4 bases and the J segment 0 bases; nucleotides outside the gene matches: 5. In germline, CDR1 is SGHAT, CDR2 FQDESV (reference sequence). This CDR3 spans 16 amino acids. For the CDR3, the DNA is TGTGCCAGCAGCTCTTTAGCGGGAAGCTCCTACAATGAGCAGTTCTTC. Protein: CASSSLAGSSYNEQFF.

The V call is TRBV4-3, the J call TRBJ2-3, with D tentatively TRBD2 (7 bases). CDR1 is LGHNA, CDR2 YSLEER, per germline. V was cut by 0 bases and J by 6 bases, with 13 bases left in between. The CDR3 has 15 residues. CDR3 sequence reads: CASSQETGGPDTQYF. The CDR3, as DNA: TGCGCCAGCAGCCAAGAAACGGGGGGCCCTGATACGCAGTATTTT.

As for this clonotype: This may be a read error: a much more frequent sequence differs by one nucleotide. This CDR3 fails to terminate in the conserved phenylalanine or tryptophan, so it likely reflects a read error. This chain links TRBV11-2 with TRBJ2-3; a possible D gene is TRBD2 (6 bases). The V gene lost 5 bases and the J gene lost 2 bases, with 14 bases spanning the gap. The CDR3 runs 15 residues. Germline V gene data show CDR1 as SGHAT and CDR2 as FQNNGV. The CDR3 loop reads CASSAGTQATDTQYS. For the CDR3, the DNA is TGTGCCAGCAGCGCCGGGACTCAAGCCACAGATACGCAGTATTCT.

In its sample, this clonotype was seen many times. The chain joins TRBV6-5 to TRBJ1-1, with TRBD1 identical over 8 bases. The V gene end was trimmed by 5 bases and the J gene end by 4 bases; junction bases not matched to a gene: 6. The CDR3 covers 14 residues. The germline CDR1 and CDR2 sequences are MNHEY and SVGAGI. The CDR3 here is CASSPRTGRTEAFF. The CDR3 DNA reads TGTGCCAGCAGTCCCCGGACAGGGCGCACTGAAGCTTTCTTT.

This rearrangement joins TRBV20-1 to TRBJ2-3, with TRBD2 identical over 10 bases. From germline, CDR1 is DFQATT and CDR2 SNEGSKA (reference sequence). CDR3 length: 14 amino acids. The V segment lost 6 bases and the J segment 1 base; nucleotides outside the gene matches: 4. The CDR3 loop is CSANGLAGTDTQYF. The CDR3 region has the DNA TGCAGTGCAAACGGACTAGCGGGCACAGATACGCAGTATTTT.

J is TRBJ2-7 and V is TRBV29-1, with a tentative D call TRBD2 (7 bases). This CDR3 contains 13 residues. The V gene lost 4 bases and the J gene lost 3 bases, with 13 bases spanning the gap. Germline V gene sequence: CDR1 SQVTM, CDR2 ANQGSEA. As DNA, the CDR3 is TGCAGCGTTGTCGGGGGGCCCGACTACGAGCAGTACTTC. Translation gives CSVVGGPDYEQYF.

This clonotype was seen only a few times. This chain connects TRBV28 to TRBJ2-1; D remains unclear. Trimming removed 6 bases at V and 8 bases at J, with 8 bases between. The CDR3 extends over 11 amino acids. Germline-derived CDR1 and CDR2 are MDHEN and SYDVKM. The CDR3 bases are TGTGCCAGCAGGACGACCGATGAGCAGTTCTTC. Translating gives CASRTTDEQFF.

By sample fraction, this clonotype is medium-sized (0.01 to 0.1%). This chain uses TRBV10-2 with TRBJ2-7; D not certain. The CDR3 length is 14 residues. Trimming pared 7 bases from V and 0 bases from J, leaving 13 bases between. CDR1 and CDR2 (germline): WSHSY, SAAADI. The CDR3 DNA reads TGCGCCAGCACCGGACGGCGGATCTCCTACGAGCAGTACTTC. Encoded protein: CASTGRRISYEQYF.

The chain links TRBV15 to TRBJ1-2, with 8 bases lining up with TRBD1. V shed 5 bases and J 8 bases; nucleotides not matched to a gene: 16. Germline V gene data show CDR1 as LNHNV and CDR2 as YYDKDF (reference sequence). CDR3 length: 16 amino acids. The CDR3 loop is CATSHQAIPDREGYTF. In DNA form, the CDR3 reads TGTGCCACCAGCCACCAGGCGATCCCGGACAGGGAAGGCTACACCTTC.